This TCR beta chain is drawn from a study of blood T cell repertoires in COVID-19. Study summary: The United States, Italy and Spain were the sources of the acute and convalescent COVID-19 samples.

Per the study methods: Researchers report that nucleated cell counts were estimated from reference gene primer amplification. Here immunoSEQ multiplex PCR was the method, and the copy in TCRdb shows in-frame clones only, minus some. The V and J calls and the clone size are those of that table, but D and trimming were determined from the DNA. This table has 85,000 to 130,000 clones, around 80% appearing once. This clone came up many times. With 0 bases removed from V and 1 base from J, the gap between germline ends came to 10 bases. Germline-derived CDR1 and CDR2 are SGDLS and YYNGEE. This CDR3 contains 15 residues.

This TCR came from an older woman with acute or convalescent COVID-19. The chain employs TRBV9 and TRBJ1-1, with D tentatively TRBD1 (6 bases). The sequenced material came from peripheral blood. Here the CDR3 reads CASSVGDNRNTEAFF. Written as DNA, the CDR3 is TGTGCCAGCAGCGTAGGGGACAATCGGAACACTGAAGCTTTCTTT.